The rows below give T cell receptor beta chains drawn from one sample of a study of T cells in Graves' hyperthyroidism and ophthalmopathy. One entry per CDR3 protein, called by TCRdb with MiXCR from the multiplex PCR reads. The sample shows about 260,000 distinct CDR3 sequences, 15% to 20% of them seen only once. Sequencing was performed on blood. The receptors derive from a woman aged 18-29 years with Graves' ophthalmopathy. CDR3s include the opening cysteine and the closing phenylalanine or tryptophan. D genes are given only for firm matches. Clone size is given for some rows only: seen once, a few or many times, or a class if the clone is expanded.

cdr3_aa: CASSDGVLGSTDTQYF
cdr3_nt: TGTGCCAGCAGCGACGGAGTTCTGGGTAGCACAGATACGCAGTATTTT
j_call: TRBJ2-3
v_call: TRBV11-2
d_call: .
cdr3_length: 16
clone_size: many

cdr3_aa: CASSLVLDWSFDTQYF
cdr3_nt: TGTGCCAGCAGCTTAGTACTAGACTGGAGTTTCGATACGCAGTATTTT
j_call: TRBJ2-3
v_call: TRBV11-2
d_call: .
cdr3_length: 16
clone_size: many

cdr3_aa: CATSARPDLEQPQHF
cdr3_nt: TGTGCCACCAGCGCCCGTCCCGATTTGGAACAGCCCCAGCATTTT
j_call: TRBJ1-5
v_call: TRBV15
d_call: .
cdr3_length: 15
clone_size: few

cdr3_aa: CASSLSASQTIYGYTF
cdr3_nt: TGTGCCAGCAGTTTATCGGCCAGCCAGACTATTTATGGCTACACCTTC
j_call: TRBJ1-2
v_call: TRBV27
d_call: .
cdr3_length: 16
clone_size: many

cdr3_aa: CASSESPIETQYF
cdr3_nt: TGTGCCAGCAGTGAATCCCCCATTGAGACCCAGTACTTC
j_call: TRBJ2-5
v_call: TRBV25-1
d_call: .
cdr3_length: 13
clone_size: many

cdr3_aa: CSASGSGSSYEQYF
cdr3_nt: TGCAGTGCTAGTGGTAGCGGGAGCTCCTACGAGCAGTACTTC
j_call: TRBJ2-7
v_call: TRBV20-1
d_call: TRBD2
cdr3_length: 14
clone_size: many

cdr3_aa: CASAVQNTEAFF
cdr3_nt: TGTGCCAGCGCTGTCCAGAACACTGAAGCTTTCTTT
j_call: TRBJ1-1
v_call: TRBV12-3/TRBV12-4
d_call: .
cdr3_length: 12
clone_size: many

cdr3_aa: CASSQVLRSEQYF
cdr3_nt: TGCGCCAGCAGCCAAGTTTTAAGGAGCGAGCAGTACTTC
j_call: TRBJ2-7
v_call: TRBV4-1
d_call: .
cdr3_length: 13
clone_size: few

cdr3_aa: CASRAISREAVEQFF
cdr3_nt: TGTGCCAGCAGGGCCATTAGTCGGGAGGCTGTTGAGCAGTTCTTC
j_call: TRBJ2-1
v_call: TRBV11-2
d_call: TRBD2
cdr3_length: 15
clone_size: .

cdr3_aa: CASSTQGGRNTEAFF
cdr3_nt: TGTGCCAGTAGTACTCAAGGGGGGCGGAACACTGAAGCTTTCTTT
j_call: TRBJ1-1
v_call: TRBV19
d_call: .
cdr3_length: 15
clone_size: few

cdr3_aa: CASTKAGSTDTQYF
cdr3_nt: TGTGCCAGCACCAAGGCGGGATCCACAGATACGCAGTATTTT
j_call: TRBJ2-3
v_call: TRBV6-1
d_call: .
cdr3_length: 14
clone_size: many

cdr3_aa: CATSDRTGTTYNEQFF
cdr3_nt: TGTGCCACCAGTGACCGTACCGGGACTACATACAATGAGCAGTTCTTC
j_call: TRBJ2-1
v_call: TRBV24-1
d_call: TRBD2
cdr3_length: 16
clone_size: .

cdr3_aa: CASRVDRVLNGYTF
cdr3_nt: TGTGCCAGCAGAGTGGACAGGGTCTTAAATGGCTACACCTTC
j_call: TRBJ1-2
v_call: TRBV6-1
d_call: TRBD1
cdr3_length: 14
clone_size: .

cdr3_aa: CASRGLRGAHEQYF
cdr3_nt: TGTGCCAGCAGAGGACTCAGGGGAGCTCACGAGCAGTACTTC
j_call: TRBJ2-7
v_call: TRBV28
d_call: .
cdr3_length: 14
clone_size: many

cdr3_aa: CAAGGHLRTGELFF
cdr3_nt: TGTGCCGCCGGGGGGCACCTTAGGACCGGGGAGCTGTTTTTT
j_call: TRBJ2-2
v_call: TRBV5-6
d_call: .
cdr3_length: 14
clone_size: many

cdr3_aa: CASSTGWEAAFF
cdr3_nt: TGTGCCAGCAGTACAGGATGGGAAGCAGCTTTCTTT
j_call: TRBJ1-1
v_call: TRBV6-2/TRBV6-3
d_call: .
cdr3_length: 12
clone_size: many

cdr3_aa: CASRDRAPGQGVGKLFF
cdr3_nt: TGTGCCAGCAGGGACAGAGCCCCGGGACAGGGAGTCGGAAAACTGTTTTTT
j_call: TRBJ1-4
v_call: TRBV2
d_call: TRBD1
cdr3_length: 17
clone_size: many

cdr3_aa: CASSTYRGGRYGYTF
cdr3_nt: TGTGCCAGCAGTACGTACAGGGGAGGAAGGTATGGCTACACCTTC
j_call: TRBJ1-2
v_call: TRBV28
d_call: TRBD1
cdr3_length: 15
clone_size: many

cdr3_aa: CASSTPSPGEAFF
cdr3_nt: TGTGCCAGCAGCACCCCATCCCCCGGTGAAGCTTTCTTT
j_call: TRBJ1-1
v_call: TRBV28
d_call: .
cdr3_length: 13
clone_size: many

cdr3_aa: CASSEGTGRLEAFF
cdr3_nt: TGTGCCAGCAGTGAGGGGACAGGAAGGCTCGAAGCTTTCTTT
j_call: TRBJ1-1
v_call: TRBV2
d_call: TRBD1
cdr3_length: 14
clone_size: .